The entry below gives a single T cell receptor (beta chain) sequence along with its context. The antigen is undetermined. Sequencing used immunoSEQ multiplex PCR; TCRdb keeps in-frame clones, though not all of them. The clone table shows around 150,000 clones, with the ten largest holding 2.2%. This sample stems from a study of T cell responses to AZD1222 COVID-19 vaccine. The study's findings and limits: Most donors were white British and more were female, and clonal diversity was possibly underestimated. Variant regions that are unmutated are reportedly the target of nearly half of spike-specific TCRs. Spike-wide coverage was observed for vaccine-associated CD4 TCRs, with dominant responses at 160-218 and 743-854.

V gave up 3 bases and J gave up 1 base, with 10 bases separating them. Germline V gene data show CDR1 as DFQATT and CDR2 as SNEGSKA (reference sequence). CDR3 length equals 14 residues. The source material was peripheral blood. This sequence joins TRBV20-1 and TRBJ1-3, with D uncertain. The origin of this receptor is an adult in good health. The CDR3 region is CSASNPGSGNTIYF. CDR3 nucleotides: TGCAGTGCTAGTAATCCAGGTTCTGGAAACACCATATATTTT.